This TCR beta chain was captured by sequencing in a study of T cells in Graves' hyperthyroidism and ophthalmopathy. On this clonotype: Its antigen is as yet unknown.

Overall study results and limits: Most clonotypes expanded in the thyroid (above 0.001) were also present in blood. With a median lead of around 6.7 months before onset, the model predicted ophthalmopathy.

RNA transcripts were the template for amplifying TCR beta CDR3 regions. TCR CDR3 regions were first amplified by RT-PCR with HTBI primers. From the multiplex PCR reads, TCRdb called clonotypes with MiXCR, one entry per CDR3 protein. Among fewer than 400,000 distinct CDR3 sequences listed, 20% to 30% were seen once. Graves' hyperthyroidism showing no ophthalmopathy progression within 18 months was considered stable. Per the germline V gene, CDR1 is DFQATT and CDR2 is SNEGSKA (reference sequence). CDR3 length equals 13 residues. Trimming left V 6 bases short and J 4 bases short, with 13 bases between. This sequence was found in a man aged 45-65 years with Graves' hyperthyroidism. Sequencing used blood. The chain combines TRBV20-1 with TRBJ2-1, with D tentatively TRBD2 (6 bases). The CDR3 protein is CSAPGEPYNEQFF. CDR3 nucleotide sequence: TGCAGTGCCCCGGGAGAACCTTACAATGAGCAGTTCTTC.